Reported below is one TCR beta chain. Its antigen is currently not known. The input lacks base qualities; no much larger clone sits a single base away. This specimen comes from a study of cytomegalovirus exposure and HLA in healthy donors (dated by TCRdb to 2015 to 2018). As for the study more broadly: An earlier analysis of approximately 550 of the donors reported 276 Gb of sequence data and roughly 100 million unique TCR beta sequences from roughly 200 million T cells. Across approximately 420 genotyped donors of the cohort, an average of about 220,000 unique TCR beta nucleotide sequences per donor were sequenced, and around 20% of those sequences were non-productive. HLA typing included class I and class II loci at four-digit resolution. To predict cytomegalovirus infection status, the study brought together high-throughput TCR immunosequencing, statistical association of individual TCRs with disease status, and machine learning. In a later genetic analysis, genome-wide SNP genotypes for 398 of the 666 donors were used, and that subset was treated as a discovery cohort. A later analysis re-examined previously published TCR beta repertoires from around 670 donors and added high-resolution HLA genotyping to investigate patterns of TCR occurrence. An earlier analysis of some 500 of the donors applied high-throughput TCR beta sequencing to assess whether each TCR beta V gene segment acted as functional or pseudogenic. Donor age, sex, ethnicity and CMV serostatus were collected together with the repertoire data. The study was designed to test whether signatures of past pathogen exposure could be identified by cataloging public T cell receptors. The study profiled the T cell repertoires of 500 to 800 subjects by immunosequencing and related them to cytomegalovirus serostatus. Of the roughly 430 genotyped donors, about 80% fell in the genetic ancestry cluster associated with self-reported Caucasian donors. An early release that covered about 600 HLA-typed donors contained approximately 320 gigabases of sequencing data and 80 million or so unique TCR sequences. A separate validation cohort of 100 to 150 different subjects was used in addition to the 666-subject first cohort. Typing coverage differed by locus: A, B, C, DRB1 and DQB1 were typed in roughly 629-630 donors, DQA1 in approximately 520, DPA1 in approximately 610, and DPB1 in 450 to 480. Every repertoire in the discovery cohort had been generated on one and the same sequencing platform. Rather than using new phenotypic data, the later analysis identified candidate immune exposures from TCR beta sequences and from how often those sequences occurred across donors. A handful of DR-DQ haplotypes were handled as single units for association and clustering because linkage in the cohort was strong. Findings and caveats that apply to the study as a whole: Specific HLA alleles were associated with over 15,000 TCR beta sequences at a false discovery rate of 0.05 in a later analysis. The earlier analysis of around 600 of the donors excluded roughly 17 rarely observed V segments, including chromosome 9 orphons, because counts were too low. A further reported finding was that TCR beta sequences accurately predicted the HLA-A and HLA-B alleles for most subjects in the first cohort. In a later genetic analysis, fewer N-insertions in productive TCRs were reported among donors in an Asian-associated ancestry cluster than the 666-donor mean. According to a later analysis, most CMV-associated TCR beta chains appeared to be HLA-restricted, and the HLA associations seemed to be driven largely by CMV exposure. Across donors, most TCR sequences were observed very rarely, whereas some public TCRs were present in many individuals. According to a later analysis, TCR association rates differed among HLA loci, with DRB1 alleles showing the most associated TCRs and HLA-C alleles showing the fewest. A total of 164 TCR beta chains were listed by the study as associated with cytomegalovirus. A cluster of highly shared sequence variants was judged likely to be a technical artifact of the sequencing pipeline. An earlier analysis of around 540 of the donors showed that most TCR beta V segments appeared in productive rearrangements either about 90% or about 30% of the time, which broadly matched IMGT annotations. According to the authors, the approach could potentially be generalized to other disease states and immunological phenotypes. In vitro tests confirmed that a few of the cytomegalovirus-associated TCR beta chains recognize cytomegalovirus antigens. Immune exposure information for the cohort was limited to CMV serostatus. In this cohort, only TCR beta chains were sequenced, and detectable features were limited by the absence of alpha or paired-chain data. In a later analysis, several top co-occurrence clusters were reported to appear linked to parvovirus B19, influenza, CMV and Epstein-Barr virus. Roughly uniform sequencing depth across donors was assumed in presence/absence analyses, although this assumption may not hold. Cytomegalovirus status was reported to be diagnosed by the classifier with high specificity and sensitivity in both the original and validation cohorts. V-gene and J-gene trimming of TCR beta chains was associated with a missense DCLRE1C variant in a later genetic analysis, and the association was replicated in an independent cohort. Some IMGT-functional V segments, including TRBV6-2 and TRBV6-3, could not be distinguished by the 87-base-pair reads and were therefore excluded. Correlated functional status among segregating V segments might be attributable to linkage disequilibrium, but an unknown experimental factor could not be ruled out. Assigning TCR associations to individual alleles was difficult when HLA alleles, especially DR and DQ, strongly co-occurred. HLA typing was unavailable for some donors at each locus, so association tests used only the typed subset. In a later analysis, HLA-associated TCR beta chains were found to be more clonally expanded and to have lower generation probabilities than equally common non-associated chains.

Preparation of the library involved the immunoSEQ multiplex PCR assay. A mixture of 60 forward primers for TCR Vbeta segments and 13 reverse primers for TCR Jbeta segments was used in the multiplex PCR. The CDR3 region of rearranged TCR beta genes was amplified from genomic DNA with a multiplex PCR assay. The Illumina HiSeq System was used to sequence the amplified TCR beta libraries as 87-base-pair reads. Under the source paper's analysis protocol: Across the roughly 700 repertoires, a later analysis counted about 81 million unique TCR beta chains, around 11 million of which were shared by at least two donors. Raw reads were error-corrected and collapsed into unique sequences by a nearest-neighbor algorithm in which closely related sequences were merged to remove PCR and sequencing errors. To assign V, D and J gene segments, CDR3 sequences were aligned to IMGT reference sequences. For a sequence to be retained, at least a six-nucleotide match to both a V gene segment and a J gene segment was required. A rearrangement was called productive if the CDR3 had no stop codons and remained in frame with V and J, and every other rearrangement was called non-productive. CDR3 was defined according to IMGT convention as the region running from the second conserved V-encoded cysteine to the conserved J-encoded phenylalanine. The earlier analysis of about 590 of the donors excluded sequences that lacked an unambiguous match to a single V gene segment. In an earlier analysis of roughly 600 of the donors, a V segment was called functional when productive rearrangements were above 56.7%, and segregating when the standard deviation between donors exceeded 5%. To diagnose cytomegalovirus status from the catalog of TCR beta chain sequences, a statistical classification framework was built. A later analysis assigned V and J genes by comparing TCR nucleotide sequences with IMGT/GENE-DB human TR gene sequences. The TCRdist pipeline was used in a later analysis to assign CDR3 sequences and most-parsimonious VDJ recombination scenarios. In a later analysis, each TCR beta chain was defined by its CDR3 amino acid sequence together with its V-gene family, and reads without a unique V-gene family were excluded. To address suspected cross-contamination and a sequencing artifact, a later analysis removed approximately 600 highly shared, low-generation-probability nucleotide sequences. For each public chain, a later analysis derived a clonal expansion index from normalized ranks of inferred template counts within each repertoire. A later analysis computed generation probabilities with a VDJ recombination model fitted to out-of-frame rearrangements, and checked the results against IGoR. A later analysis scored TCR-TCR, TCR-HLA and TCR-CMV co-occurrence with hypergeometric tests, applying a repertoire-size bias correction to TCR pairs. In a later analysis, false discovery rates were estimated by permuting HLA or CMV assignments 20 times. In a later analysis, co-occurring TCRs were grouped with DBSCAN, and TCRdist sequence similarity was added when clustering was performed within HLA-allele-positive subsets. Repertoires with fewer than 30,000 or more than 120,000 public chains were left out of co-occurrence clustering, as were about five repertoires with anomalous nucleotide sharing. TCRdb mirrors the immuneACCESS table, restricted to in-frame sequences. Some clones are absent from its copies; in checked studies, under half trace to an unresolved V gene, and the reason for the others is unknown. The V and J calls and the clone size are those of that table, but D and trimming were determined from the DNA. A total of around 150,000 clones appear in this sample, approximately 82% of them only once. 5% to 7% of the sample is held by the ten biggest clonotypes.

Unmatched junction bases come to 4, with V trimmed by 1 base and J by 4 bases. The CDR3, cysteine through phenylalanine, is 15 amino acids long. Only the CDR3 DNA is retained, 45 bases long and in frame from the first base. Reading the germline V gene (reference sequence) gives CDR1 LNHDA and CDR2 SQIVND. The cohort consisted of approximately 690 healthy bone marrow donors. At the time of sampling, all cohort members were nominally healthy, though unrecorded immune exposures were likely present. The donor was CMV seropositive and belonged to the group of 250 to 300 seropositive cohort members. Every donor gave a peripheral blood sample, and the peripheral blood mononuclear cells from that sample were used for TCR beta sequencing. The Qiagen DNeasy Blood Extraction Kit was used to extract genomic DNA from the blood cell samples.

Sequences were obtained from PBMCs. This receptor was taken from a middle-aged man in good health and CMV-seropositive. The chain is assembled from TRBV19 and TRBJ2-7; TRBD1 aligns with 10 central bases. The nucleotides are TGTGCCAGTAGTATAGGGGGACAGGGGAGATACGAGCAGTACTTC. This codes for CASSIGGQGRYEQYF.